The rows below give T cell receptor beta chains drawn from one sample of a study of identical twins. Using its own MiXCR run on the 5' RACE reads, TCRdb lists one record per CDR3 protein. This sample carries 550,000 to 700,000 distinct CDR3 sequences, more than 9% of them seen once, and the ten largest clones take around 3.1%. The same sample was also studied in work on yellow fever vaccine responses in identical twins.

The sequencing input was PBMCs. The receptors stem from a woman aged 18-29 years in good health. Both conserved end residues are part of each CDR3. A D gene is named only where the DNA matches it firmly. Clone sizes are given selectively: once, few, many, or a class where the clone is expanded.

J gene | V gene | D gene | clone size | CDR3 DNA | CDR3 protein
TRBJ2-7 | TRBV12-3/TRBV12-4 | - | few | TGTGCCAGCAGTTTAGGGTGGGGGCTAAACTCCTACGAGCAGTACTTC | CASSLGWGLNSYEQYF
TRBJ1-6 | TRBV20-1 | - | - | TGCAGTGCTAGAGGGTGGGGGCCGGATTCACCCCTCCACTTT | CSARGWGPDSPLHF
TRBJ2-7 | TRBV7-3 | - | few | TGTGCCAGCAGTTCCCAACAGGGCTACGAGCAGTACTTC | CASSSQQGYEQYF
TRBJ2-1 | TRBV3-1 | TRBD2 | - | TGTGCCAGCAGCCTACCAGCGGGGGGGTCAGATGAGCAGTTCTTC | CASSLPAGGSDEQFF
TRBJ1-2 | TRBV6-2/TRBV6-3 | - | few | TGTGCCAGCAGTTACTCTCGGGTGAAATTGCTACAGGGCTACACCTTC | CASSYSRVKLLQGYTF
TRBJ2-3 | TRBV27 | TRBD2 | - | TGTGCCAGCAGTTTAGTTCTTGTAGGGCGGGGGGCAGATACGCAGTATTTT | CASSLVLVGRGADTQYF
TRBJ2-3 | TRBV7-2 | - | few | TGTGCCAGCAGCTTAGAGTCGGGTACGCAGTATTTT | CASSLESGTQYF
TRBJ2-2 | TRBV7-2 | - | - | TGTGCCAGCAGGACCCCTTACGGGGAGCTGTTTTTT | CASRTPYGELFF
TRBJ2-7 | TRBV18 | - | - | TGTGCCAGCTCACCCCCCGGGGCAGGCGGAGAGCAGTACTTC | CASSPPGAGGEQYF
TRBJ2-1 | TRBV14 | - | few | TGTGCCAGCAGCCAACAACATTCAGGGTCCAAGCAGTTCTTC | CASSQQHSGSKQFF
TRBJ2-3 | TRBV2 | - | many | TGTGCCAGCAGTGAGCCCTTTCAGGTTTTCACAGATACGCAGTATTTT | CASSEPFQVFTDTQYF
TRBJ1-1 | TRBV29-1 | TRBD1 | - | TGCAGCGTTGACCCCAGGACAGGGGGCGCAACTGAAGCTTTCTTT | CSVDPRTGGATEAFF
TRBJ1-2 | TRBV7-3 | - | many | TGTGCCAGCAGCTTCAATAACTATGGCTACACCTTC | CASSFNNYGYTF
TRBJ2-5 | TRBV12-3/TRBV12-4 | - | many | TGTGCCAGCAGTTCCCTGGCGCAAGAGACCCAGTACTTC | CASSSLAQETQYF
TRBJ2-1 | TRBV4-2 | - | - | TGTGCCGGCAGACTGGAGGGGATATCGAATGAGCAGTTCTTC | CAGRLEGISNEQFF
TRBJ2-3 | TRBV6-1 | TRBD1 | many | TGTGCCAGCGGGACTGGGACAGGGGGCAGGGATACGCAGTATTTT | CASGTGTGGRDTQYF
TRBJ2-3 | TRBV7-2 | - | many | TGTGCCAGCAGCTTGGACCAAAACACAGATACGCAGTATTTT | CASSLDQNTDTQYF
TRBJ2-1 | TRBV20-1 | - | few | TGCAGTGGACCCACTCTAGCAAATGAGCAGTTCTTC | CSGPTLANEQFF
TRBJ2-1 | TRBV11-2 | TRBD2 | - | TGTGCCAGCAGCTTAGACCTAGCGGGGGGGCCGCCGGATGAGCAGTTCTTC | CASSLDLAGGPPDEQFF
TRBJ2-1 | TRBV12-3/TRBV12-4 | - | - | TGTGCCAGCAGTTTCATCCGTCGGGGCGTGCATGAGCAGTTCTTC | CASSFIRRGVHEQFF
TRBJ2-1 | TRBV6-2/TRBV6-3 | TRBD2 | many | TGTGCCAGCAGCCTCAGGAGGACTAGCGGGATAAATGAGCAGTTCTTC | CASSLRRTSGINEQFF
TRBJ2-7 | TRBV3-1 | TRBD1 | - | TGTGCCAGCAGCCAAATGACAGGGAACGAGCAGTACTTC | CASSQMTGNEQYF
TRBJ1-2 | TRBV6-5 | TRBD1 | few | TGTGCCAGCAGTTCCCGGACAGGCCGAAGGACCTATGGCTACACCTTC | CASSSRTGRRTYGYTF
TRBJ2-7 | TRBV27 | - | few | TGTGCCAGCGGATCGGGACACACCTACGAGCAGTACTTC | CASGSGHTYEQYF
TRBJ2-1 | TRBV29-1 | TRBD1 | many | TGCAGCCTAGACAGGGGAGGTGAGCAGTTCTTC | CSLDRGGEQFF
TRBJ2-1 | TRBV3-1 | - | few | TGTGCCAGCAGCCAAGAGTTTGGACAAGCCGACAATGAGCAGTTCTTC | CASSQEFGQADNEQFF
TRBJ2-1 | TRBV29-1 | - | few | TGCAGCGTTGAAATTGGAGCCTCCTACAATGAGCAGTTCTTC | CSVEIGASYNEQFF